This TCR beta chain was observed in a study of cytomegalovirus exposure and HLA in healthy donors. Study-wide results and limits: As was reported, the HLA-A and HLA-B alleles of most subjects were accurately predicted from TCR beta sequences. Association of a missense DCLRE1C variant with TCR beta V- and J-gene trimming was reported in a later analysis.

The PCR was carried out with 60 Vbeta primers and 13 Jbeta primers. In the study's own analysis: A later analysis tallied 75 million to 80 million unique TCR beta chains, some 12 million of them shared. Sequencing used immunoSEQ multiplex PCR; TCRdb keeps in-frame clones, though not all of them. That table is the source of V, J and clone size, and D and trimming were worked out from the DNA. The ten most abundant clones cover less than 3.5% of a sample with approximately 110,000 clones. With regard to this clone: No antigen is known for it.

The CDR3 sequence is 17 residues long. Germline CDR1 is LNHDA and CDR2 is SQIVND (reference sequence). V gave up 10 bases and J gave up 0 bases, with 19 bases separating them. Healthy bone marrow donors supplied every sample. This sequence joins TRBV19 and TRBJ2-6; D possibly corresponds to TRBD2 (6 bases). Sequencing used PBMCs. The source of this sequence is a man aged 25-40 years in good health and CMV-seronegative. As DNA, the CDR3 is TGTGCCACCCACCCGGCGGGACCAGGCTCTGGGGCCAACGTCCTGACTTTC. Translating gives CATHPAGPGSGANVLTF.